This T cell receptor beta chain came from a study of blood T cells in healthy people across ages. The CDR3 totals 12 residues. Trimming removed 7 bases from V and 6 bases from J; junction bases left unmatched: 6. The germline V gene has CDR1 SEHNR and CDR2 FQNEAQ (reference sequence). Next came a second PCR, run for about 6 to 12 cycles, which used a sample-barcoded 5' primer along with a J-beta primer mix. TCRdb re-analysed the 5' RACE reads in MiXCR, keeping a single row per CDR3 protein. The sample lists hundreds of thousands of distinct CDR3 sequences; around 68% were seen once. The chain couples TRBV7-9 to TRBJ2-7; the match to TRBD1 covers 7 bases. The TCR originated in a man between 25 and 39 years old in good health. The material sequenced was blood. The chain's CDR3 is CASTGTEGEQYF. The CDR3 region has the DNA TGTGCCAGCACCGGGACAGAGGGCGAGCAGTACTTC.